The rows below give T cell receptor beta chains drawn from one sample of a study of T cell clusters in autoimmune cytopenias. TCRdb re-called the multiplex PCR reads and shows each CDR3 protein once, DNA omitted. The sample shows about 11,000 distinct CDR3 sequences, and under 25% sits with its ten largest clones. These same records also appear under a second study, on T cell repertoires in aging, cancer and after chemotherapy.

Sequencing was done on a sample of peripheral blood. The receptors derive from a human donor in good health. The CDR3 runs from the conserved cysteine through the conserved F or W. The order of the fields is V gene, clone size, J gene, CDR3 protein. The size of a clone is reported for some rows only, either as once, few or many, or as a class for expanded clones.

v_gene: TRBV6-6
abundance: -
j_gene: TRBJ1-1
CDR3aa: CASICDRGIKMNTEAFF

v_gene: TRBV20-1
abundance: -
j_gene: TRBJ2-7
CDR3aa: CSARNPFVTGGSYEQYF

v_gene: TRBV4-2
abundance: medium-sized
j_gene: TRBJ2-7
CDR3aa: CASSQVGTGTYEQYF

v_gene: TRBV6-6
abundance: medium-sized
j_gene: TRBJ2-5
CDR3aa: CASRTTRGETQYF

v_gene: TRBV5-6
abundance: -
j_gene: TRBJ1-5
CDR3aa: CASSSGNQPQHF

v_gene: TRBV6-1
abundance: -
j_gene: TRBJ2-2
CDR3aa: CASSEATGGRELFF

v_gene: TRBV6-5
abundance: medium-sized
j_gene: TRBJ2-3
CDR3aa: CASSLGGGIDTQYF

v_gene: TRBV6-1
abundance: -
j_gene: TRBJ1-1
CDR3aa: CASSEAQRVAFF

v_gene: TRBV2
abundance: -
j_gene: TRBJ1-1
CDR3aa: CASNRAPGEAFF

v_gene: TRBV6-1
abundance: -
j_gene: TRBJ2-5
CDR3aa: CASSESTGGQETQYF

v_gene: TRBV24-1
abundance: -
j_gene: TRBJ2-2
CDR3aa: CATSDPKNLAGELFF

v_gene: TRBV6-4
abundance: -
j_gene: TRBJ1-2
CDR3aa: CASRRDRGFDGYTF

v_gene: TRBV14
abundance: -
j_gene: TRBJ1-2
CDR3aa: CASSLLDSYGYTF

v_gene: TRBV29-1
abundance: -
j_gene: TRBJ1-1
CDR3aa: CSALRTANTEAFF

v_gene: TRBV13
abundance: -
j_gene: TRBJ1-3
CDR3aa: CASSSRNTIYF

v_gene: TRBV6-1
abundance: -
j_gene: TRBJ2-1
CDR3aa: CASSYGGDLYNEQFF

v_gene: TRBV11-1
abundance: medium-sized
j_gene: TRBJ2-1
CDR3aa: CASSSLSGRAYNEQFF

v_gene: TRBV7-2
abundance: -
j_gene: TRBJ1-2
CDR3aa: CASSYNGGYTF

v_gene: TRBV5-1
abundance: -
j_gene: TRBJ2-1
CDR3aa: CASSTILRGGYNEQFF

v_gene: TRBV6-5
abundance: -
j_gene: TRBJ1-1
CDR3aa: CASSYWGENTEAFF

v_gene: TRBV11-1
abundance: medium-sized
j_gene: TRBJ2-1
CDR3aa: CASSQSWGEKFSYNEQFF